These 16 T cell receptor beta chains were sequenced from one sample in a study of shared clonotypes between healthy human individuals. TCRdb's copy holds only in-frame clones and misses some; the assay was immunoSEQ multiplex PCR. The sample carries some 2,000,000 clones, about 95% recorded once. The naive CD8 fraction comprised CD45RO-negative cells positively selected for CCR7 and excluded terminally differentiated effector memory CD45RA+ cells. Sequencing was done on a sample of naive CD8+ T cells sorted from blood. These receptor sequences come from a man younger than 30 in good health.

The J gene is TRBJ1-2, the V gene TRBV29-1, with a weak D call TRBD1 (6 bases). The CDR3 runs to 13 residues. Trimming removed 1 base at V and 4 bases at J, with 10 bases between. CDR1 is SQVTM, CDR2 ANQGSEA, per germline. The CDR3 spells CSVEGRQVYGYTF. CDR3 in DNA: TGCAGCGTTGAAGGGAGACAGGTCTATGGCTACACCTTC. Using reference TRBV29-1 and TRBJ1-2 for the parts outside the CDR3, the full variable domain is SAVISQKPSRDICQRGTSLTIQCQVDSQVTMMFWYRQQPGQSLTLIATANQGSEATYESGFVIDKFPISRPNLTFSTLTVSNMSPEDSSIYLCSVEGRQVYGYTFGSGTRLTVV.

To note about this clone: Other DNA sequences within the sample encode an identical CDR3. The chain joins TRBV4-1 to TRBJ2-7, with 11 bases matching TRBD2. CDR1 and CDR2 from the germline V gene are MGHRA and YSYEKL. V gave up 0 bases and J gave up 3 bases; unmatched junction bases: 1. The CDR3 totals 15 residues. The CDR3 sequence: CASSQETSGGYEQYF. The CDR3 bases are TGCGCCAGCAGCCAAGAAACTAGCGGGGGCTACGAGCAGTACTTC.

This chain joins TRBV5-6 and TRBJ2-7; D not resolved. The length of the CDR3 is 12 residues. Between the trimmed V and J ends, which lost 4 bases and 6 bases, there was a span of 11 bases. CDR1 SGHDT and CDR2 YYEEEE come from the germline V gene. The CDR3 nucleotides are TGTGCCAGCAGCACGGTACCCCTCGAGCAGTACTTC. This gives the protein CASSTVPLEQYF.

The V call is TRBV7-2, the J call TRBJ1-5, with a tentative D call TRBD1 (6 bases). Germline V gives CDR1 SGHTA, CDR2 FQGNSA. CDR3 length: 15 amino acids. V was clipped by 5 bases and J by 5 bases, with 16 bases between them. CDR3 in DNA: TGTGCCAGCAGCCCAGACCGGGACACAGATCAGCCCCAGCATTTT. As protein: CASSPDRDTDQPQHF.

CDR3 bases: TGTGCCAGCAGGACAGGGATTGAGGACATTCAGTACTTC. It translates to CASRTGIEDIQYF. The chain joins TRBV2 to TRBJ2-4; 7 bases fit TRBD1. This CDR3 comprises 13 residues. The V gene end was trimmed by 6 bases and the J gene end by 8 bases; junction bases not matched to a gene: 7. CDR1 SNHLY and CDR2 FYNNEI come from the germline V gene.

The chain recombines TRBV15 with TRBJ1-5, with TRBD1 matching over 7 bases. The CDR3 has 15 amino acids. CDR1 and CDR2 from the germline V gene are LNHNV and YYDKDF (reference sequence). Unmatched junction bases numbered 7, after V lost 8 bases and J lost 0 bases. The CDR3 coding sequence is TGTGCCACCGGGTCCCAGGGGGGTAGCAATCAGCCCCAGCATTTT. It specifies CATGSQGGSNQPQHF.

The chain recombines TRBV2 with TRBJ2-7, with D possibly matching TRBD1 (6 bases). V was shortened by 3 bases and J by 0 bases, with 15 bases between the two germline ends. Germline loops: CDR1 SNHLY, CDR2 FYNNEI. This CDR3 has 16 amino acids. CDR3 loop: CASSEHGGRDSYEQYF. DNA for the CDR3: TGTGCCAGCAGTGAGCATGGGGGCAGGGACTCCTACGAGCAGTACTTC. The full variable domain, in which reference TRBV2 and TRBJ2-7 provide the parts outside the CDR3, is EPEVTQTPSHQVTQMGQEVILRCVPISNHLYFYWYRQILGQKVEFLVSFYNNEISEKSEIFDDQFSVERPDGSNFTLKIRSTKLEDSAMYFCASSEHGGRDSYEQYFGPGTRLTVT.

This clone appeared a single time. This chain uses TRBV9 with TRBJ2-2; D might be TRBD2 (5 bases). The germline gives CDR1 SGDLS, CDR2 YYNGEE. This CDR3 has 16 amino acids. Trimming removed 3 bases from V and 8 bases from J, with 20 bases in between. CDR3 in amino acids: CASSAPGIDPLGELFF. DNA for the CDR3: TGTGCCAGCAGCGCCCCCGGGATCGACCCTTTAGGGGAGCTGTTTTTT.

This clone was found once. J is TRBJ2-5 and V is TRBV9, with 7 bases that match TRBD2. The V gene end was trimmed by 1 base and the J gene end by 5 bases; junction bases not matched to a gene: 5. The CDR3 has 14 residues. Per germline, CDR1 SGDLS and CDR2 YYNGEE. CDR3 sequence: CASSVWGREETQYF. The CDR3 DNA is TGTGCCAGCAGCGTATGGGGGAGGGAGGAGACCCAGTACTTC. Complete variable domain (other parts from reference TRBV9 and TRBJ2-5): DSGVTQTPKHLITATGQRVTLRCSPRSGDLSVYWYQQSLDQGLQFLIQYYNGEERAKGNILERFSAQQFPDLHSELNLSSLELGDSALYFCASSVWGREETQYFGPGTRLLVL.

On this clone itself: This same CDR3 is encoded by further DNA sequences in the sample. The chain has TRBV7-9 and TRBJ1-2; the D gene is possibly TRBD1 (5 bases). The CDR3 sequence is 15 residues long. With 1 base removed from V and 3 bases from J, the gap between germline ends came to 12 bases. Germline V gene data show CDR1 as SEHNR and CDR2 as FQNEAQ (reference sequence). DNA of the CDR3: TGTGCCAGCAGCTTAGTGGGGGAAGGGGACTATGGCTACACCTTC. Its protein product is CASSLVGEGDYGYTF.

This clone was seen a single time. The chain has TRBV10-1 and TRBJ2-5; 10 bases map to TRBD2. This CDR3 comprises 16 residues. The V segment lost 3 bases and the J segment 5 bases; nucleotides outside the gene matches: 9. Germline V gene sequence: CDR1 WNHNN, CDR2 SYGVQD (reference sequence). The CDR3 loop reads CASSEYSGGALETQYF. CDR3 nucleotide sequence: TGCGCCAGCAGTGAATACAGCGGGGGGGCCTTGGAGACCCAGTACTTC.

V gene TRBV27 combines with J gene TRBJ1-2, with D unresolved. Per germline, CDR1 MNHEY and CDR2 SMNVEV (reference sequence). With 1 base removed from V and 3 bases from J, the gap between germline ends came to 6 bases. The CDR3 is 13 amino acids. This chain's CDR3 is CASSLYEDYGYTF. In DNA form, the CDR3 reads TGTGCCAGCAGTTTATACGAAGACTATGGCTACACCTTC.

J is TRBJ1-4 and V is TRBV30, with no clear D. Germline lookup yields CDR1 GTSNPN and CDR2 SVGIG (reference sequence). The CDR3 totals 13 residues. Trimming pared 2 bases from V and 8 bases from J, leaving 12 bases between. The CDR3 DNA reads TGTGCCTGGAGTTTTGTTCGGCGGGAAAAACTGTTTTTT. This encodes CAWSFVRREKLFF.

The chain carries TRBV13 and TRBJ2-5; 13 bases are shared with TRBD2. CDR1 and CDR2 from the germline V gene are PRHDT and FYEKMQ (reference sequence). Trimming at V came to 4 bases and at J to 5 bases, leaving 7 bases not matched to a gene. This CDR3 contains 16 residues. The CDR3 spells CASSSPGLAGVETQYF. In DNA form, the CDR3 reads TGTGCCAGCAGCTCCCCCGGACTAGCGGGGGTTGAGACCCAGTACTTC.

The rearrangement joins TRBV4-1 to TRBJ1-2; possible D gene TRBD1, 5 bases. Trimming cost V 4 bases and J 8 bases, with 17 bases left between them. The CDR3 contains 14 residues. CDR1 MGHRA and CDR2 YSYEKL come from the germline V gene. CDR3 sequence reads: CASSPGRGWVGYTF. The CDR3 nucleotides read TGCGCCAGCAGCCCCGGCCGGGGGTGGGTCGGCTACACCTTC.

The rearrangement links TRBV11-2 to TRBJ2-7; TRBD2 might be the D (6 bases). CDR1 and CDR2 (germline): SGHAT, FQNNGV. The CDR3 is 15 residues long. The germline V and J ends were trimmed by 5 bases and 5 bases, with 19 bases remaining between them. The CDR3 DNA reads TGTGCCAGCAGCCTAGTAGTCGGGGAGGCCCACGAGCAGTACTTC. Translated, it gives CASSLVVGEAHEQYF. The full variable domain, with the rest looked up from reference TRBV11-2 and TRBJ2-7, is EAGVAQSPRYKIIEKRQSVAFWCNPISGHATLYWYQQILGQGPKLLIQFQNNGVVDDSQLPKDRFSAERLKGVDSTLKIQPAKLEDSAVYLCASSLVVGEAHEQYFGPGTRLTVT.